The 21 T cell receptor beta chains below come from one sample, sequenced in a study of shared clonotypes between healthy human individuals. Profiling relied on immunoSEQ multiplex PCR, and the TCRdb table lists in-frame clones only, not all of them. The sample contains some 2.4 million clones, 93% of which appear only once. Sequencing input: naive CD4+ T cells from PBMCs. Subset in this sample: CD45RA+ positively selected. These receptors originate from a man aged 18 to 29 in good health. Some clones in this sample may be carry-over from other donors' samples.

The chain combines TRBV9 with TRBJ2-3, with D possibly matching TRBD2 (6 bases). The CDR3 is 16 amino acids. The V end lost 0 bases, the J end lost 1 base, and 12 bases lay between the germline ends. Germline CDR1 SGDLS, CDR2 YYNGEE. The CDR3: CASSVGAGGGTDTQYF. The DNA of the CDR3 is TGTGCCAGCAGCGTAGGGGCGGGCGGGGGCACAGATACGCAGTATTTT.

This chain uses TRBV7-2 with TRBJ2-2; the match to TRBD2 covers 7 bases. This CDR3 is built from 15 residues. V gave up 1 base and J gave up 7 bases; unmatched junction bases: 6. CDR1 and CDR2 from the germline V gene are SGHTA and FQGNSA. In DNA, the CDR3 is TGTGCCAGCAGCTTAGTCGGGAGGTTGATCGGGGAGCTGTTTTTT. This sequence encodes CASSLVGRLIGELFF.

This chain links TRBV9 with TRBJ2-7, with 8 bases matching TRBD1. In germline, CDR1 is SGDLS, CDR2 YYNGEE. The length of the CDR3 is 13 residues. V was pared by 5 bases and J by 2 bases, with 3 bases of the junction left unmatched. The CDR3 here is CASSRDRTYEQYF. In nucleotides, the CDR3 is TGTGCCAGCAGTCGGGACAGGACCTACGAGCAGTACTTC.

This rearrangement joins TRBV7-2 to TRBJ1-3, with a weak D call TRBD1 (6 bases). The CDR3 contains 18 residues. CDR1 is SGHTA and CDR2 is FQGNSA in the germline V gene. The V end was cut by 2 bases, the J end by 4 bases, with 21 bases between. This chain's CDR3 is CASSLSPPYTTGGNTIYF. CDR3 DNA sequence: TGTGCCAGCAGCTTAAGTCCTCCCTACACAACAGGGGGAAACACCATATATTTT. Complete variable domain (other parts from reference TRBV7-2 and TRBJ1-3): GAGVSQSPSNKVTEKGKDVELRCDPISGHTALYWYRQSLGQGLEFLIYFQGNSAPDKSGLPSDRFSAERTGGSVSTLTIQRTQQEDSAVYLCASSLSPPYTTGGNTIYFGEGSWLTVV.

The chain is built from TRBV15 and TRBJ1-1; D is unresolved. Trimming took 0 bases from V and 6 from J, leaving 11 bases between them. Germline V gene lookup returns CDR1 LNHNV and CDR2 YYDKDF (reference sequence). The CDR3 consists of 14 residues. The CDR3: CATSRDLETPEAFF. In DNA, the CDR3 is TGTGCCACCAGCAGAGATTTGGAGACCCCTGAAGCTTTCTTT.

Regarding this clone: At the DNA level, this CDR3 is encoded by other sequences in the same sample as well. V gene TRBV9 combines with J gene TRBJ2-3, with D possibly TRBD1 on 5 matching bases. Trimming left V 3 bases short and J 2 bases short, with 10 bases between. Looked up from germline, CDR1 is SGDLS and CDR2 is YYNGEE. This CDR3 spans 14 amino acids. CDR3 sequence (DNA): TGTGCCAGCAGCGGGGGCGGATACACAGATACGCAGTATTTT. Translating gives CASSGGGYTDTQYF.

With respect to this clone: In the same sample, other DNA sequences code for this CDR3. The rearrangement uses TRBV6-5 and TRBJ1-2, with D possibly TRBD1 on 6 matching bases. The CDR3 length is 14 residues. Germline CDR1 and CDR2: MNHEY and SVGAGI. Trimming removed 2 bases at V and 2 bases at J, with 9 bases between. In DNA, the CDR3 is TGTGCCAGCAGTTACCGGGACACGAACTATGGCTACACCTTC. This codes for CASSYRDTNYGYTF.

A note on this clone: At the DNA level, this CDR3 is encoded by other sequences in the same sample as well. For the CDR3, the DNA is TGCGCCAGCAGCTCGGGACTAGCTAGCACAGATACGCAGTATTTT. As protein: CASSSGLASTDTQYF. The chain recombines TRBV5-1 with TRBJ2-3; 9 bases agree with TRBD2. Germline CDR1 is SGHRS and CDR2 is YFSETQ. V was clipped by 3 bases and J by 0 bases; unmatched bases: 2. The CDR3 runs 15 residues.

The chain joins TRBV5-1 to TRBJ2-2; 7 positions agree with TRBD1. The CDR3 totals 15 residues. With 2 bases clipped from V and 3 bases from J, the junction kept 4 bases outside the gene matches. Germline V lookup: CDR1 SGHRS, CDR2 YFSETQ. The CDR3 spells CASSFKTGYTGELFF. For the CDR3, the DNA is TGCGCCAGCAGCTTTAAGACAGGGTACACCGGGGAGCTGTTTTTT.

Regarding this clone: Other nucleotide sequences from this sample produce the same CDR3. The chain couples TRBV6-5 to TRBJ1-1; unclear D gene. Germline loops: CDR1 MNHEY, CDR2 SVGAGI. Deletions cut 5 bases from V and 1 base from J, with 8 bases between. The length of the CDR3 is 13 residues. CDR3 bases: TGTGCCAGCAGTCTTCGACAGAACACTGAAGCTTTCTTT. Encoded protein: CASSLRQNTEAFF.

The chain combines TRBV11-2 with TRBJ2-7, with TRBD1 matching over 7 bases. The CDR3 spans 14 residues. Germline CDR1 is SGHAT and CDR2 is FQNNGV. The V segment lost 5 bases and the J segment 2 bases; nucleotides outside the gene matches: 6. CDR3 in DNA: TGTGCCAGCAGCAAGGGGGCATTAACCTACGAGCAGTACTTC. Its translation: CASSKGALTYEQYF.

The chain links TRBV18 to TRBJ2-1, with a possible D match to TRBD2 (7 bases). V gave up 1 base and J gave up 5 bases, with 15 bases separating them. This CDR3 region has 16 residues. The germline V gene has CDR1 KGHSH and CDR2 LQKENI. The CDR3 loop is CASSPRGGGTDNEQFF. CDR3 bases: TGTGCCAGCTCACCACGGGGGGGCGGAACGGACAATGAGCAGTTCTTC.

The chain links TRBV6-4 to TRBJ2-1, with 12 bases that match TRBD2. Per the germline V gene, CDR1 is MRHNA and CDR2 is SNTAGT. CDR3 length: 16 amino acids. After removal of 6 bases from V and 10 bases from J, the junction contained 13 bases not matched to a gene. CDR3 sequence reads: CASSLTTGLAGKEQFF. CDR3 DNA sequence: TGTGCCAGCAGCTTGACAACGGGACTAGCGGGTAAAGAGCAGTTCTTC.

The chain uses TRBV7-8 and TRBJ2-1; D gene uncertain. The germline V gene encodes CDR1 SGHVS and CDR2 FQNEAQ. V lost 5 bases and J lost 0, with 11 bases in between. The CDR3 has 15 amino acids. The CDR3 here is CASSLVLTSYNEQFF. For the CDR3, the DNA is TGTGCCAGCAGCCTGGTCCTAACCTCCTACAATGAGCAGTTCTTC.

There are a few counts of this clone. CDR3 sequence (DNA): TGCGCCAGCAGCTCTCAGCGGTACAATGAGCAGTTCTTC. It codes for CASSSQRYNEQFF. The chain links TRBV4-3 to TRBJ2-1; the D gene is possibly TRBD2 (5 bases). Germline assignment: CDR1 LGHNA and CDR2 YSLEER. Trimming removed 5 bases from V and 4 bases from J, with 9 bases in between. CDR3 length: 13 amino acids.

This clone has a handful of counts. The chain combines TRBV29-1 with TRBJ1-1; D possibly corresponds to TRBD1 (5 bases). The germline V gene has CDR1 SQVTM and CDR2 ANQGSEA. The V and J ends lost 4 bases and 4 bases respectively, with 13 bases between them. This CDR3 is built from 13 residues. Here the CDR3 DNA reads TGCAGCGTTGCTCGTCAGGGTTCCACTGAAGCTTTCTTT. Protein sequence: CSVARQGSTEAFF.

The J gene is TRBJ2-1, the V gene TRBV28; 7 bases align to TRBD2. J was trimmed by 10 bases and V by 5 bases; bases with no gene match: 5. The CDR3 is 12 residues long. Germline V lookup: CDR1 MDHEN, CDR2 SYDVKM. CDR3 amino acids: CASSVSGKEQFF. The CDR3 region has the DNA TGTGCCAGCAGTGTAAGCGGGAAGGAGCAGTTCTTC. Using reference TRBV28 and TRBJ2-1 for the parts outside the CDR3, the full variable domain is DVKVTQSSRYLVKRTGEKVFLECVQDMDHENMFWYRQDPGLGLRLIYFSYDVKMKEKGDIPEGYSVSREKKERFSLILESASTNQTSMYLCASSVSGKEQFFGPGTRLTVL.

V gene TRBV28 combines with J gene TRBJ2-7, with D possibly matching TRBD1 (5 bases). Germline assignment: CDR1 MDHEN and CDR2 SYDVKM. V was trimmed by 5 bases and J by 5 bases, leaving 19 bases between them. The CDR3 length is 15 residues. CDR3 protein: CASSPQGPPRDEQYF. The CDR3, as DNA: TGTGCCAGCAGTCCTCAGGGTCCTCCCCGGGACGAGCAGTACTTC.

The chain couples TRBV5-1 to TRBJ1-2; TRBD1 matches 10 bases. The germline V gene encodes CDR1 SGHRS and CDR2 YFSETQ. The CDR3 runs 14 residues. V trimming: 3 bases; J trimming: 4 bases; junction bases outside the gene matches: 3. CDR3 coding DNA: TGCGCCAGCAGCTCCGGGACAGGGGTCTATGGCTACACCTTC. Encoded protein: CASSSGTGVYGYTF.

Of note for this clone: Other nucleotide sequences in the sample specify the same CDR3. This chain uses TRBV6-1 with TRBJ1-5, with TRBD1 as a possible D gene (5 bases). The V and J ends lost 2 bases and 6 bases respectively, with 11 bases between them. CDR3 size: 14 residues. Germline V gene data show CDR1 as MNHNS and CDR2 as SASEGT. This CDR3 reads CASSERAGGQPQHF. DNA for the CDR3: TGTGCCAGCAGTGAAAGGGCTGGGGGTCAGCCCCAGCATTTT.

This CDR3 reads CASSPRDRAHPNYGYTF. The CDR3 nucleotides read TGTGCCAGCAGTCCACGGGACAGGGCACATCCTAACTATGGCTACACCTTC. V and J are TRBV27 and TRBJ1-2; 9 bases match TRBD1. Germline CDR1 and CDR2: MNHEY and SMNVEV (reference sequence). The V and J ends lost 5 bases and 0 bases, in that order; junction bases with no gene match: 10. This CDR3 has 17 amino acids.